Detailed here is one T cell receptor beta chain. The antigen is unknown. Trimming pared 4 bases from V and 2 bases from J, leaving 12 bases between. This CDR3 spans 14 amino acids. The V gene's germline CDR1 is SGHKS and CDR2 YYEKEE (reference sequence). Alongside a J-beta primer mix, a sample-barcoded 5' primer served in a second PCR lasting roughly 7 to 12 cycles. One entry per CDR3 protein, called by TCRdb with MiXCR from the 5' RACE reads. Of around 800,000 distinct CDR3 sequences in the sample, 62% are singletons; the top ten hold about 30%. The source of the sample is a study of blood T cells in healthy people across ages. Overall study context: About one barcoded beta molecule was captured per two T cells (by template switching).

Broader study findings: Long-lived and aged donors differed, with more naive CD4+ cells and higher diversity in the long-lived. Per million T cells, TCR beta diversity dropped about linearly as age rose.

This TCR was sampled from a young man in good health. The rearrangement links TRBV5-5 to TRBJ2-5; possible D gene TRBD2, 5 bases. The sample consisted of blood. CDR3 sequence: CASSRPTGQETQYF. In DNA, the CDR3 is TGTGCCAGCAGCCGACCCACGGGGCAAGAGACCCAGTACTTC.